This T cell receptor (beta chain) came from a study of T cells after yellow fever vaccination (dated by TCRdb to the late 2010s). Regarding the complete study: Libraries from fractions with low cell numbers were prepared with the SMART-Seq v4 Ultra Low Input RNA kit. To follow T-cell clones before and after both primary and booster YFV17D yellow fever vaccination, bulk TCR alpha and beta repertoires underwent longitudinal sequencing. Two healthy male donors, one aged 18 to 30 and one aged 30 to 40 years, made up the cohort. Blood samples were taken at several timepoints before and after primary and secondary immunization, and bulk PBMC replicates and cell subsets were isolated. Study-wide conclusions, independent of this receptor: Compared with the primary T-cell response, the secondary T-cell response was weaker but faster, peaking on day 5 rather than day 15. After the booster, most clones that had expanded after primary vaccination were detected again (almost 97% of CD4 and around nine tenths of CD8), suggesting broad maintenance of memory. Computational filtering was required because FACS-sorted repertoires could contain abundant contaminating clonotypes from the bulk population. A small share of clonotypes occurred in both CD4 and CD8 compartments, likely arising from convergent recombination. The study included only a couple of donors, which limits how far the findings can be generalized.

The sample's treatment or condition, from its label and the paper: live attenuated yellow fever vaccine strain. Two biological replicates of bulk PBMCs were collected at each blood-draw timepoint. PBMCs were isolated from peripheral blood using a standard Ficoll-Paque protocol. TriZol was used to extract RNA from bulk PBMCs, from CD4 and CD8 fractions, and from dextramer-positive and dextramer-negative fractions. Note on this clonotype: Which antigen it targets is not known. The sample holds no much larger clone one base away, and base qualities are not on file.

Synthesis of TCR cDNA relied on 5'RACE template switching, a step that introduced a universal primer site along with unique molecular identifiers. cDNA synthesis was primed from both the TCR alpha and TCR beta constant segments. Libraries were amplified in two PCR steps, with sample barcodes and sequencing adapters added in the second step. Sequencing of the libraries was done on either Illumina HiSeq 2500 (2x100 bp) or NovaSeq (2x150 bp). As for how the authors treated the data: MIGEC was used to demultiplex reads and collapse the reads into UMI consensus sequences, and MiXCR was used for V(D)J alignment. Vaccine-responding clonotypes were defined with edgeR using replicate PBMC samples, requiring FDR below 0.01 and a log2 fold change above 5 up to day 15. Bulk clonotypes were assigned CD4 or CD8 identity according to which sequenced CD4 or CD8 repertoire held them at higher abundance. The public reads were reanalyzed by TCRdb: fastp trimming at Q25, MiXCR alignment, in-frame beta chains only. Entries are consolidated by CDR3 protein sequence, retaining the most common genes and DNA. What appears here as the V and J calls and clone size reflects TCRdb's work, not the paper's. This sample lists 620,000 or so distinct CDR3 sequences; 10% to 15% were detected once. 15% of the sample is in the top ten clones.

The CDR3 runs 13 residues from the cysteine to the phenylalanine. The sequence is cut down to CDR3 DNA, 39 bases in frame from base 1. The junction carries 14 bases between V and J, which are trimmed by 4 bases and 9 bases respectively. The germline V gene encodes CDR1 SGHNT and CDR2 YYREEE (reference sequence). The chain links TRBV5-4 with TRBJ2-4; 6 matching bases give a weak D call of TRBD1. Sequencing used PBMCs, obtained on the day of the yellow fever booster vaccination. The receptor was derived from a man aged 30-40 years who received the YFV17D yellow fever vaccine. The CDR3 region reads CASSQEQGGIQYF. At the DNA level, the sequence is TGTGCCAGCAGCCAGGAACAGGGCGGCATTCAGTACTTC.